The text below deals with one T cell receptor (beta chain). Its antigen is unknown. The sample originates from a study of brain T cells in children with intractable seizures. TCRdb's copy holds only in-frame clones and misses some; the assay was immunoSEQ multiplex PCR. The repertoire holds over 95,000 clones, with around 94% as singletons. Germline CDR1 and CDR2: LGHNT and FRNRAP. This CDR3 is 17 amino acids long. V was pared by 5 bases and J by 3 bases, with 7 bases of the junction left unmatched. The study's findings and limits: HCMV serostatus was not known, and viral specificity came from CDR3 similarity only.

V and J are TRBV12-5 and TRBJ2-2, with 12 bases lining up with TRBD2. This sequence was found in a boy less than two years old with hemimegalencephaly and intractable seizures. The sequenced sample was peripheral blood, obtained at surgery. CDR3 coding DNA: TGTGCTAGTGGTAACTCGGGACTAGCGGGCCACACCGGGGAGCTGTTTTTT. As protein: CASGNSGLAGHTGELFF.